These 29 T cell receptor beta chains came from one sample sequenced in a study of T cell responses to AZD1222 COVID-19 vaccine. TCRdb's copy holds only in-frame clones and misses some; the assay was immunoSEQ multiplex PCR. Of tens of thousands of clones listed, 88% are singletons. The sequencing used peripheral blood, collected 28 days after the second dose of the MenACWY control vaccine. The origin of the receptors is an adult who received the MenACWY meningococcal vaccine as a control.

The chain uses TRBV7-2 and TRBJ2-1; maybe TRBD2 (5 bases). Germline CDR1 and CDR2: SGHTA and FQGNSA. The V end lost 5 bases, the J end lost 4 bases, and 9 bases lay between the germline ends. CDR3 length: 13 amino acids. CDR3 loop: CASSQRGYNEQFF. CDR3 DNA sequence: TGTGCCAGCAGCCAACGGGGTTACAATGAGCAGTTCTTC.

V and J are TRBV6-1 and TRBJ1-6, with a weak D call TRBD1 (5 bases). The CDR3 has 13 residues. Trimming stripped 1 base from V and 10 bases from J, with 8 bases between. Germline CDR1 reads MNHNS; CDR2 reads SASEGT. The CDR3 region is CASSEVGVSPLHF. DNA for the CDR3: TGTGCCAGCAGTGAAGTAGGGGTGTCACCCCTCCACTTT.

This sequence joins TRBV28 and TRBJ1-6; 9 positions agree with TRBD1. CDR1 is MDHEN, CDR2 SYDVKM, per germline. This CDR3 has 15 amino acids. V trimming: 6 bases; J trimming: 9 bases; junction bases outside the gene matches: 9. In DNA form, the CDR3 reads TGTGCCAGCAGGCCCCGGGACAGGGAAAGTTCACCCCTCCACTTT. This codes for CASRPRDRESSPLHF.

The CDR3 region has the DNA TGTGCCACCAGCAGAGAAATGGGGAGGGGAAGAGACACTGAAGCTTTCTTT. Translation gives CATSREMGRGRDTEAFF. The chain employs TRBV15 and TRBJ1-1, with a tentative D call TRBD1 (5 bases). The CDR3 totals 17 residues. Germline V lookup: CDR1 LNHNV, CDR2 YYDKDF (reference sequence). V lost 0 bases, J lost 3 bases, and 17 bases lay in between.

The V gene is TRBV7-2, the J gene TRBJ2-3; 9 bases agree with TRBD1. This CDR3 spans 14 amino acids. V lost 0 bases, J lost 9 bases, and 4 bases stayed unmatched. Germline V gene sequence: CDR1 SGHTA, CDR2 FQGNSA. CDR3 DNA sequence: TGTGCCAGCAGCTTAGCTGGGACAGGGATCACGCAGTATTTT. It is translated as CASSLAGTGITQYF.

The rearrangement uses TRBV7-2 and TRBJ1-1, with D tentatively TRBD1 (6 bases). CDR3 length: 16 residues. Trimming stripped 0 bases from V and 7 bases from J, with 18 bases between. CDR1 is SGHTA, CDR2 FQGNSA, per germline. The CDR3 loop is CASSLAVGGGRVEAFF. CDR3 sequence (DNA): TGTGCCAGCAGCTTAGCGGTGGGAGGGGGAAGGGTTGAAGCTTTCTTT. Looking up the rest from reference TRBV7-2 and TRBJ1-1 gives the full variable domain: GAGVSQSPSNKVTEKGKDVELRCDPISGHTALYWYRQSLGQGLEFLIYFQGNSAPDKSGLPSDRFSAERTGGSVSTLTIQRTQQEDSAVYLCASSLAVGGGRVEAFFGQGTRLTVV.

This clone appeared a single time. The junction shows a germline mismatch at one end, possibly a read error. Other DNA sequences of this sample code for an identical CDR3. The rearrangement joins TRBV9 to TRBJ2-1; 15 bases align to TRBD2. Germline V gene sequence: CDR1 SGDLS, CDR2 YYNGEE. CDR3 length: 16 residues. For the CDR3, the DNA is TGTGCCAGCAGCCGGACTAGCGGGGGGGCCAGGGATGAACAGTTCTTC. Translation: CASSRTSGGARDEQFF.

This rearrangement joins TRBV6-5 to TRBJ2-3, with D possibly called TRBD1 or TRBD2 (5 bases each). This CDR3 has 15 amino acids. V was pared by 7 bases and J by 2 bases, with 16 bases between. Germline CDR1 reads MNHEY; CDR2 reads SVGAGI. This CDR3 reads CASTFMQGPTDTQYF. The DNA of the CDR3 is TGTGCCAGCACATTCATGCAGGGACCCACAGATACGCAGTATTTT.

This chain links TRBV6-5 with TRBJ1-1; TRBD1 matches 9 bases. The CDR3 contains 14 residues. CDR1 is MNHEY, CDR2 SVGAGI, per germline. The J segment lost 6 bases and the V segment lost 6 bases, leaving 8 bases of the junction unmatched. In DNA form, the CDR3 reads TGTGCCAGCAGCCTAGGACAGGGGCTCTCTGAAGCTTTCTTT. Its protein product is CASSLGQGLSEAFF.

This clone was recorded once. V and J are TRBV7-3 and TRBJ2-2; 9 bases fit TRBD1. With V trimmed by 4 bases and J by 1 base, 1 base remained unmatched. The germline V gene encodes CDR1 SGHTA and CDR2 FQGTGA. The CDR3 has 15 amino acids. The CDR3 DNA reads TGTGCCAGCAGCTCGGGACAGGGGAACACCGGGGAGCTGTTTTTT. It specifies CASSSGQGNTGELFF.

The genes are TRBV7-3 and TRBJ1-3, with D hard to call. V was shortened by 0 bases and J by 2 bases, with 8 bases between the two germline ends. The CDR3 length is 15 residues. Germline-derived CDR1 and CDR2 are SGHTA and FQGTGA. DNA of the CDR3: TGTGCCAGCAGCTTAACGTCGGGTCCTGGAAACACCATATATTTT. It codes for CASSLTSGPGNTIYF.

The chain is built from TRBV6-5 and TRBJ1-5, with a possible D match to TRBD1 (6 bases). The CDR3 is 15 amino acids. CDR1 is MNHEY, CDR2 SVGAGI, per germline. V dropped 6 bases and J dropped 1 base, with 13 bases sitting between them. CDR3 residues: CASRLNTGSNQPQHF. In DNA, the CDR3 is TGTGCCAGCAGACTTAATACAGGGAGCAATCAGCCCCAGCATTTT.

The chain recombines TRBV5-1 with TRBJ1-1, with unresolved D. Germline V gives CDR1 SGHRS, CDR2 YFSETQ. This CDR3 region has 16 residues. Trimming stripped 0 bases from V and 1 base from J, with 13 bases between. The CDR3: CASSLATRQENTEAFF. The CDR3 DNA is TGCGCCAGCAGCTTGGCCACGCGTCAGGAGAACACTGAAGCTTTCTTT.

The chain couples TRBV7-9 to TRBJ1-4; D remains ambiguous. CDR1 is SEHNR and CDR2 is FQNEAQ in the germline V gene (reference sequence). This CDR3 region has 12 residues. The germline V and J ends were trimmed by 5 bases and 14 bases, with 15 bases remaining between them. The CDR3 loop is CASSLTPGALFF. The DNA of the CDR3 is TGTGCCAGCAGCCTCACTCCCGGCGCTCTGTTTTTT.

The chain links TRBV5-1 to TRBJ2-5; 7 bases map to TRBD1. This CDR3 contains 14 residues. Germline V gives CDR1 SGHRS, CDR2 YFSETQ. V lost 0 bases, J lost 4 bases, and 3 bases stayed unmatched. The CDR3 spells CASSLGQGAETQYF. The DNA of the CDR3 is TGCGCCAGCAGCTTGGGACAGGGAGCAGAGACCCAGTACTTC.

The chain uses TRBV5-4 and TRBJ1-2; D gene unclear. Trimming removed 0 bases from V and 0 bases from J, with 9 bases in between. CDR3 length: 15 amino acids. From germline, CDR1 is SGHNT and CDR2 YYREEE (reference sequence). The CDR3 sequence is CASSLVGRSNYGYTF. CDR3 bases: TGTGCCAGCAGCTTGGTTGGCAGGTCTAACTATGGCTACACCTTC.

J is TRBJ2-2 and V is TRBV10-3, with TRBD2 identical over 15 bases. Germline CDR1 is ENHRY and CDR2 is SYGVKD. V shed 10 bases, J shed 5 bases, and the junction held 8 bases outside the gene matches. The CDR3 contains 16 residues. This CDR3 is CATGTSGGLGTGELFF. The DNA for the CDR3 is TGTGCCACCGGGACTAGCGGGGGGCTAGGGACCGGGGAGCTGTTTTTT.

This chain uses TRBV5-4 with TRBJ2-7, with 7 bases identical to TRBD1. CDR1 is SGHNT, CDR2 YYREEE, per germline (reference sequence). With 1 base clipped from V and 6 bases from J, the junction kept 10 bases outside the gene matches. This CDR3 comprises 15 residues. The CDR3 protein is CASSLRTGPRGEQYF. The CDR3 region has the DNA TGTGCCAGCAGCTTGAGGACAGGACCCCGAGGCGAGCAGTACTTC. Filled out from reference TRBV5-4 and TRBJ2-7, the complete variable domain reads ETGVTQSPTHLIKTRGQQVTLRCSSQSGHNTVSWYQQALGQGPQFIFQYYREEENGRGNFPPRFSGLQFPNYSSELNVNALELDDSALYLCASSLRTGPRGEQYFGPGTRLTVT.

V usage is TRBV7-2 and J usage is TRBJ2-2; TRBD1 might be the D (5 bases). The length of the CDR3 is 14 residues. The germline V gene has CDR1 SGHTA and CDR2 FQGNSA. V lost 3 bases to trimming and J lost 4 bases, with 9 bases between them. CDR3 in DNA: TGTGCCAGCAGCTTCGGACAACCCACCGGGGAGCTGTTTTTT. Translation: CASSFGQPTGELFF. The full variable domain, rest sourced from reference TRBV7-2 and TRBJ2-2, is GAGVSQSPSNKVTEKGKDVELRCDPISGHTALYWYRQSLGQGLEFLIYFQGNSAPDKSGLPSDRFSAERTGGSVSTLTIQRTQQEDSAVYLCASSFGQPTGELFFGEGSRLTVL.

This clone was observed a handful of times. CDR3 nucleotide sequence: TGTGCTAGTGGCTCGGTCGGAAATTCACCCCTCCACTTT. It codes for CASGSVGNSPLHF. The rearrangement joins TRBV12-5 to TRBJ1-6; D remains ambiguous. Trimming stripped 6 bases from V and 7 bases from J, with 10 bases between. The CDR3 runs 13 residues. Germline assignment: CDR1 LGHNT and CDR2 FRNRAP. The full variable domain, rest sourced from reference TRBV12-5 and TRBJ1-6, is DARVTQTPRHKVTEMGQEVTMRCQPILGHNTVFWYRQTMMQGLELLAYFRNRAPLDDSGMPKDRFSAEMPDATLATLKIQPSEPRDSAVYFCASGSVGNSPLHFGNGTRLTVT.

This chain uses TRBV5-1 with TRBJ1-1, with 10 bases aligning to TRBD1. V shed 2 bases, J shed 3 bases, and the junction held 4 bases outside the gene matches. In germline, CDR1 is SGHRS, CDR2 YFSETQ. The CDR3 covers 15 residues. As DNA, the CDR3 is TGCGCCAGCAGCTTAAGGACAGGGGGGGACACTGAAGCTTTCTTT. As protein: CASSLRTGGDTEAFF.

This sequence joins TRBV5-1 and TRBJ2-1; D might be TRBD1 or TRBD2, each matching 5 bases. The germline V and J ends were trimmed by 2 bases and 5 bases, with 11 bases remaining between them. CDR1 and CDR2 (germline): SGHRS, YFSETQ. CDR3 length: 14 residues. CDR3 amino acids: CASSFSRGHNEQFF. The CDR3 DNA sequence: TGCGCCAGCAGCTTCAGTCGGGGCCACAATGAGCAGTTCTTC.

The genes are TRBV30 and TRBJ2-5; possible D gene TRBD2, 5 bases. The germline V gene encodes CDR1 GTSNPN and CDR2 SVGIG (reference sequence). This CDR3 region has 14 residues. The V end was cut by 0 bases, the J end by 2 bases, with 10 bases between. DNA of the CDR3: TGTGCCTGGAGTGTACTAGGCGGGCAAGAGACCCAGTACTTC. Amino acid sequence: CAWSVLGGQETQYF. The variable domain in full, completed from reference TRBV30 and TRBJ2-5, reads SQTIHQWPATLVQPVGSPLSLECTVEGTSNPNLYWYRQAAGRGLQLLFYSVGIGQISSEVPQNLSASRPQDRQFILSSKKLLLSDSGFYLCAWSVLGGQETQYFGPGTRLLVL.

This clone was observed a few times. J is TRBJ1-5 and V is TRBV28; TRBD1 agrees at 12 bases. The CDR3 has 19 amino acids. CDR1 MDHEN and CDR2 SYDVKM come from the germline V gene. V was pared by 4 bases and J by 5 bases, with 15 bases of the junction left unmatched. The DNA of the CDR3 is TGTGCCAGCAGTTCGTTAGGGACAGGGGGCGCCTATTATGATCAGCCCCAGCATTTT. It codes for CASSSLGTGGAYYDQPQHF.

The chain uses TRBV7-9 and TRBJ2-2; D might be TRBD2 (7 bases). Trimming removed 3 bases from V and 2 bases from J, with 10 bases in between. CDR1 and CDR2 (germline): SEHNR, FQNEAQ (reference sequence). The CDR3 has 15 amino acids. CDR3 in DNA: TGTGCCAGCAGCTTCCGGGGGGCTAACACCGGGGAGCTGTTTTTT. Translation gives CASSFRGANTGELFF.

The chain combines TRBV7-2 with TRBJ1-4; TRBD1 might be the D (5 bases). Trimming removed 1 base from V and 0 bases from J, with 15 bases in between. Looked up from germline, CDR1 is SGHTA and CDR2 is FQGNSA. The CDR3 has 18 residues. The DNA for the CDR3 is TGTGCCAGCAGCTTAGGCGGACTGGGGGGTCCAACTAATGAAAAACTGTTTTTT. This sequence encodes CASSLGGLGGPTNEKLFF.

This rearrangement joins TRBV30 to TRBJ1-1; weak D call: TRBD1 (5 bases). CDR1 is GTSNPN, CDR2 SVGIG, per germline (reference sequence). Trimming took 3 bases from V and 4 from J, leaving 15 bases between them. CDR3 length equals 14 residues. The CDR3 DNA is TGTGCCTGGAGACCCAGGGCCGTGGGCACTGAAGCTTTCTTT. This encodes CAWRPRAVGTEAFF.

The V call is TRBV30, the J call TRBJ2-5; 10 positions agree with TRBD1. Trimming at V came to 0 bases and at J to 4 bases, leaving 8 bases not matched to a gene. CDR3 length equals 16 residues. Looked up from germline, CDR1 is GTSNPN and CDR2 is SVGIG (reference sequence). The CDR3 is CAWSVGLGQGIETQYF. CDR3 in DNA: TGTGCCTGGAGTGTGGGGTTGGGACAGGGGATAGAGACCCAGTACTTC.

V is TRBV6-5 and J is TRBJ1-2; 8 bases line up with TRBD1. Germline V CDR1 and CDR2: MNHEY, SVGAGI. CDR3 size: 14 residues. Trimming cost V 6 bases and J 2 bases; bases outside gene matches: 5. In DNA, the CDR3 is TGTGCCAGCAGCAGGGACAGGATGAACTATGGCTACACCTTC. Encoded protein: CASSRDRMNYGYTF.